This T cell receptor (beta chain) was recorded in a study of shared clonotypes between healthy human individuals. Sequencing was performed with immunoSEQ multiplex PCR; in TCRdb, only in-frame clones are kept and a portion is missing. The sample yields 2 million to 2.5 million clones, approximately 96% seen once. This clone came up once. Antigen: not known. Study-level results: Estimated richness was generally greater in naive than memory subsets.

Germline CDR1 reads LGHNA; CDR2 reads YSLEER. This CDR3 comprises 15 residues. Germline trimming cut 1 base from V and 9 bases from J; bases unmatched to any gene: 7. Sequenced material: naive CD4+ T cells sorted from blood. This sample's subset: CD45RA+ positively selected. The sequence was collected from a man younger than 35 in good health. The chain combines TRBV4-3 with TRBJ2-4; 9 nucleotides align to TRBD1. CDR3 amino acids: CASSQVGQGFSIQYF. Here the CDR3 DNA reads TGCGCCAGCAGCCAAGTGGGACAGGGTTTCAGCATTCAGTACTTC.